A single sample gave rise to the 5 T cell receptor beta chains below, sequenced in a study of control samples from healthy donors and cancer patients. Method: immunoSEQ multiplex PCR; TCRdb's copy keeps in-frame clones and lacks some. The sample comprises fewer than 200,000 clones, 80% to 90% of which are singletons, and about 5.3% rests with the top ten. The sequencing sample was made of blood. The receptor source for this set is a woman aged 25 to 39 in good health.

This clone came up once. The V gene is TRBV6-1, the J gene TRBJ1-4, with D possibly matching TRBD1 (6 bases). The CDR3 runs to 18 residues. V lost 4 bases to trimming and J lost 0 bases, with 18 bases between them. Germline lookup yields CDR1 MNHNS and CDR2 SASEGT. In DNA, the CDR3 is TGTGCCAGCAGTGGGGACACCCACAGGGAGGCAACTAATGAAAAACTGTTTTTT. Translating gives CASSGDTHREATNEKLFF.

This chain's CDR3 is CASSFSGELFF. CDR3 bases: TGCGCCAGCAGCTTCTCCGGGGAGCTGTTTTTT. The rearrangement links TRBV5-1 to TRBJ2-2; D gene uncertain. Germline assignment: CDR1 SGHRS and CDR2 YFSETQ. Trimming cost V 2 bases and J 6 bases, with 2 bases left between them. This CDR3 has 11 residues.

This clone has only a few counts. CDR3 sequence: CASSSRTEAFF. In DNA form, the CDR3 reads TGTGCCAGCAGTTCTCGGACTGAAGCTTTCTTT. The chain carries TRBV28 and TRBJ1-1; D ambiguous. CDR1 MDHEN and CDR2 SYDVKM come from the germline V gene. The CDR3 spans 11 residues. The V gene lost 4 bases and the J gene lost 5 bases, with 5 bases spanning the gap.

The J gene is TRBJ1-2, the V gene TRBV7-9; no clear D. Deletions cut 5 bases from V and 6 bases from J, with 13 bases between. In germline, CDR1 is SEHNR, CDR2 FQNEAQ (reference sequence). The length of the CDR3 is 13 residues. CDR3 in DNA: TGTGCCAGCAGCCAGGCGGGCCAGGATGGCTACACCTTC. This gives the protein CASSQAGQDGYTF.

The sample holds a few counts of this clone. The rearrangement links TRBV5-5 to TRBJ1-4; D is undetermined. There are 15 residues in the CDR3. Germline CDR1 SGHKS, CDR2 YYEKEE (reference sequence). Trimming pared 4 bases from V and 3 bases from J, leaving 13 bases between. CDR3 sequence (DNA): TGTGCCAGCAGCGGCTCGCGTTTCGCTAATGAAAAACTGTTTTTT. It encodes CASSGSRFANEKLFF.